One and the same sample provided the 26 T cell receptor beta chains below, sequenced in a study of response to subunit inactivated influenza vaccine. In TCRdb, the RT-PCR reads were re-called with MiXCR into one record per CDR3 protein. The top ten clones hold approximately 14% of a sample with fewer than 600,000 distinct CDR3 sequences, roughly 7.6% of them seen once. Sequencing used PBMCs from blood, obtained roughly 24 months after vaccination. The receptors originated from a man between 50 and 70 years old who received an inactivated influenza vaccine.

Written as DNA, the CDR3 is TGCAGTGCTAGACCCGGACCGGGCGAGCAGTACTTC. Translated: CSARPGPGEQYF. This chain connects TRBV20-1 to TRBJ2-7; no firm D call. Germline V gives CDR1 DFQATT, CDR2 SNEGSKA (reference sequence). Trimming took 2 bases from V and 6 from J, leaving 11 bases between them. CDR3 size: 12 residues.

There are a few counts of this clonotype. This chain joins TRBV5-1 and TRBJ2-4, with TRBD1 as a possible D gene (6 bases). V lost 4 bases, J lost 0 bases, and 8 bases lay in between. The CDR3 spans 14 residues. CDR1 is SGHRS, CDR2 YFSETQ, per germline. CDR3 DNA sequence: TGCGCCAGCAGCACGGACAGAGCCAAAAACATTCAGTACTTC. Amino acid sequence: CASSTDRAKNIQYF.

V usage is TRBV5-1 and J usage is TRBJ1-1; 8 nucleotides agree with TRBD1. The junction had 7 bases not matched to a gene; V was cut back by 2 bases and J by 4 bases. Germline CDR1 reads SGHRS; CDR2 reads YFSETQ. The CDR3 extends over 15 amino acids. The CDR3 is CASSFMVQGGTEAFF. The DNA of the CDR3 is TGCGCCAGCAGCTTTATGGTACAGGGGGGCACTGAAGCTTTCTTT.

This clonotype was counted only a few times. The J gene is TRBJ2-7, the V gene TRBV5-1, with 9 nucleotides matching TRBD1. Per the germline V gene, CDR1 is SGHRS and CDR2 is YFSETQ. V shed 0 bases and J 5 bases; nucleotides not matched to a gene: 12. The CDR3 runs to 17 residues. CDR3 coding DNA: TGCGCCAGCAGCTTGGGACTCCGGGACAGGGTGAGAAACGAGCAGTACTTC. Amino acids: CASSLGLRDRVRNEQYF.

This clonotype was recorded many times. The rearrangement links TRBV14 to TRBJ2-1; a weak D match, TRBD1 (6 bases). The CDR3 has 15 residues. CDR1 and CDR2 from the germline V gene are SGHDN and FVKESK. Trimming pared 4 bases from V and 6 bases from J, leaving 16 bases between. CDR3 in DNA: TGTGCCAGCAGCCTAGGACGGAGAGGGGGCAATGAGCAGTTCTTC. This codes for CASSLGRRGGNEQFF.

This chain links TRBV19 with TRBJ2-3; D is uncertain. CDR1 is LNHDA, CDR2 SQIVND, per germline (reference sequence). This CDR3 contains 14 residues. Trimming took 8 bases from V and 0 from J, leaving 12 bases between them. CDR3 nucleotides: TGTGCCAGTGGTCCCCGGGTTAGCACAGATACGCAGTATTTT. It yields the protein CASGPRVSTDTQYF.

The chain uses TRBV6-2 or TRBV6-3 and TRBJ2-7; 8 bases map to TRBD1. The junction had 10 bases not matched to a gene; V was cut back by 0 bases and J by 3 bases. Germline V gene lookup returns CDR1 MNHEY and CDR2 SVGEGT. The CDR3 is made up of 17 amino acids. CDR3 nucleotide sequence: TGTGCCAGCAGTTACTCTCGGACAGGGCAGACCAACTACGAGCAGTACTTC. The encoded protein is CASSYSRTGQTNYEQYF.

At least ten counts were recorded for this clonotype. The chain joins TRBV5-1 to TRBJ2-2; 14 bases match TRBD2. Germline V gives CDR1 SGHRS, CDR2 YFSETQ. CDR3 length: 16 residues. V gave up 4 bases and J gave up 5 bases; unmatched junction bases: 4. CDR3 sequence reads: CASSAGLAGDTGELFF. In DNA form, the CDR3 reads TGCGCCAGCAGCGCGGGACTAGCGGGAGATACCGGGGAGCTGTTTTTT.

The chain recombines TRBV10-3 with TRBJ2-1; D call uncertain. The CDR3 length is 11 residues. Germline-derived CDR1 and CDR2 are ENHRY and SYGVKD. Trimming took off 9 bases at V and 2 bases at J, with 5 bases between the two ends. For the CDR3, the DNA is TGTGCCATTACAGCCTACAATGAGCAGTTCTTC. Encoded protein: CAITAYNEQFF.

The chain carries TRBV27 and TRBJ2-3, with 8 bases lining up with TRBD2. Germline V gene lookup returns CDR1 MNHEY and CDR2 SMNVEV (reference sequence). The CDR3 runs 16 residues. The junction had 11 bases not matched to a gene; V was cut back by 3 bases and J by 6 bases. CDR3 sequence reads: CASSLSTSGLGDTQYF. The CDR3 nucleotides are TGTGCCAGCAGTTTGAGTACTAGCGGTTTGGGGGATACGCAGTATTTT.

This clonotype was picked up many times. This sequence joins TRBV29-1 and TRBJ2-1; 10 bases align to TRBD2. V lost 4 bases to trimming and J lost 9 bases; unmatched junction nucleotides: 6. CDR3 size: 13 residues. Germline V gives CDR1 SQVTM, CDR2 ANQGSEA. The CDR3 here is CSVASSGRSEQFF. CDR3 coding DNA: TGCAGCGTTGCGTCTAGCGGGAGAAGTGAGCAGTTCTTC.

This clonotype was observed many times. The chain uses TRBV20-1 and TRBJ2-7, with 12 bases that match TRBD2. V dropped 6 bases and J dropped 5; count of bases not matched to a gene: 5. The CDR3 is 13 residues long. CDR1 is DFQATT, CDR2 SNEGSKA, per germline (reference sequence). The CDR3 region is CSARLAGADEQYF. The DNA for the CDR3 is TGCAGTGCCAGACTAGCGGGGGCCGACGAGCAGTACTTC.

This clonotype has more than one count but fewer than ten. The CDR3 region is CASSQDRSPGTGELFF. The CDR3, as DNA: TGCGCCAGCAGCCAGGACAGGTCCCCCGGCACCGGGGAGCTGTTTTTT. The chain recombines TRBV4-3 with TRBJ2-2; 7 bases are a match to TRBD1. This CDR3 region has 16 residues. V shed 3 bases, J shed 4 bases, and the junction held 8 bases outside the gene matches. Germline assignment: CDR1 LGHNA and CDR2 YSLEER.

This sequence joins TRBV7-9 and TRBJ2-3, with D perhaps matching TRBD1 (6 bases). Trimming removed 2 bases at V and 3 bases at J, with 12 bases between. The CDR3 consists of 15 residues. Germline V gene sequence: CDR1 SEHNR, CDR2 FQNEAQ (reference sequence). CDR3 DNA: TGTGCCAGCAGCTTACAGGGGATACCGACAGATACGCAGTATTTT. This sequence encodes CASSLQGIPTDTQYF.

V usage is TRBV5-1 and J usage is TRBJ1-6; no clear D gene. Germline V gene lookup returns CDR1 SGHRS and CDR2 YFSETQ. CDR3 size: 14 residues. V was clipped by 0 bases and J by 14 bases, with 15 bases between them. CDR3 in amino acids: CASSLEVDPRSLHF. In DNA form, the CDR3 reads TGCGCCAGCAGCTTGGAAGTGGACCCACGATCCCTCCACTTT.

The rearrangement joins TRBV9 to TRBJ1-2; TRBD1 matches 8 bases. With V trimmed by 2 bases and J by 4 bases, 7 bases remained unmatched. This CDR3 comprises 15 residues. Germline V gene sequence: CDR1 SGDLS, CDR2 YYNGEE. CDR3 protein: CASSVQTGGPYGYTF. As DNA, the CDR3 is TGTGCCAGCAGCGTCCAAACAGGGGGACCCTATGGCTACACCTTC. The whole variable domain, remainder taken from reference TRBV9 and TRBJ1-2, is DSGVTQTPKHLITATGQRVTLRCSPRSGDLSVYWYQQSLDQGLQFLIQYYNGEERAKGNILERFSAQQFPDLHSELNLSSLELGDSALYFCASSVQTGGPYGYTFGSGTRLTVV.

This clonotype has only a few counts. The chain employs TRBV11-2 and TRBJ2-7, with D unclear. Germline V lookup: CDR1 SGHAT, CDR2 FQNNGV. Between the trimmed V and J ends, which lost 0 bases and 6 bases, there was a span of 12 bases. The CDR3 covers 14 residues. DNA of the CDR3: TGTGCCAGCAGCTTAGAACCGGGCCCTGGCGAGCAGTACTTC. It codes for CASSLEPGPGEQYF.

CDR3 loop: CSASGGGMRWTDTQYF. CDR3 DNA: TGCAGCGCAAGCGGGGGCGGGATGCGGTGGACAGATACGCAGTATTTT. The chain links TRBV29-1 to TRBJ2-3; 8 bases are shared with TRBD2. Per germline, CDR1 SQVTM and CDR2 ANQGSEA. After removal of 7 bases from V and 3 bases from J, the junction contained 15 bases not matched to a gene. The CDR3 loop spans 16 amino acids.

Concerning this clonotype: At one end the junction does not follow the germline gene, possibly because of a read error. The J gene is TRBJ2-3, the V gene TRBV12-3 or TRBV12-4, with D possibly TRBD2 on 5 matching bases. The CDR3 sequence is 15 residues long. The CDR3 DNA is TGTGCCAGCAGTGTAGCGCAACGGGGCACAGATACGCAGTATTTT. Amino acid sequence: CASSVAQRGTDTQYF.

This clonotype was counted a few times. The CDR3, as DNA: TGCAGTGCTAGAGATCCCCTACGGGGCTCCTCCTACGAGCAGTACTTC. This codes for CSARDPLRGSSYEQYF. This chain uses TRBV20-1 with TRBJ2-7; D is perhaps TRBD1 or TRBD2 (5 bases each). The CDR3 extends over 16 amino acids. Trimming left V 0 bases short and J 0 bases short, with 15 bases between. Germline values: CDR1 DFQATT, CDR2 SNEGSKA (reference sequence).

This clonotype was picked up many times. V is TRBV11-2 and J is TRBJ2-5; TRBD1 matches 8 bases. The germline gives CDR1 SGHAT, CDR2 FQNNGV. The CDR3 totals 14 residues. J was trimmed by 7 bases and V by 5 bases; bases with no gene match: 9. For the CDR3, the DNA is TGTGCCAGCAGCGCGGACAGGGAGAAAGGGACCCAGTACTTC. Amino acid sequence: CASSADREKGTQYF.

This clonotype showed up just a few times. The J gene is TRBJ2-1, the V gene TRBV11-1, with 12 bases fitting TRBD2. The CDR3 runs 18 residues. Germline V gene data show CDR1 as SGHAT and CDR2 as FQDESV (reference sequence). The V and J ends lost 6 bases and 4 bases, in that order; junction bases with no gene match: 13. CDR3: CASRYGLAGPEQYNEQFF. Written as DNA, the CDR3 is TGTGCCAGCAGATACGGACTAGCGGGACCTGAACAATACAATGAGCAGTTCTTC.

The chain couples TRBV6-1 to TRBJ2-7, with TRBD1 matching over 7 bases. The CDR3 is made up of 12 amino acids. J was trimmed by 6 bases and V by 8 bases; bases with no gene match: 7. Germline V gene lookup returns CDR1 MNHNS and CDR2 SASEGT. CDR3 sequence (DNA): TGTGCCAGCGTGCCGACAGGGAGCGAGCAGTACTTC. This sequence encodes CASVPTGSEQYF.

V and J are TRBV10-3 and TRBJ2-1; D call uncertain. Trimming shortened V by 4 bases and J by 0 bases, and 7 bases separated the two germline ends. Germline CDR1 is ENHRY and CDR2 is SYGVKD. This CDR3 is 14 amino acids long. For the CDR3, the DNA is TGTGCCATCAGTGGCATTAGCTCCTACAATGAGCAGTTCTTC. It yields the protein CAISGISSYNEQFF.

The table lists this clonotype with many counts. This chain connects TRBV9 to TRBJ2-1; TRBD1 agrees at 9 bases. Germline V lookup: CDR1 SGDLS, CDR2 YYNGEE. V lost 3 bases to trimming and J lost 3 bases; unmatched junction nucleotides: 7. The CDR3 extends over 16 amino acids. CDR3 sequence: CASSAIGDRVYNEQFF. Written as DNA, the CDR3 is TGTGCCAGCAGCGCAATTGGGGACAGGGTCTACAATGAGCAGTTCTTC.

The rearrangement links TRBV12-3 or TRBV12-4 to TRBJ2-5; 7 nucleotides align to TRBD1. V was clipped by 3 bases and J by 5 bases; unmatched bases: 18. This CDR3 has 18 amino acids. The CDR3 DNA follows: TGTGCCAGCAGTTTTAAGGGGGCGCGGAATCGAGCCTGGGAGACCCAGTACTTC. Protein product: CASSFKGARNRAWETQYF.